This T cell receptor (beta chain) was profiled in a study of CD8 T cells in Susac syndrome. TCR beta sequencing was performed on blood CD8+ and CD4+ T cells. Germline V lookup: CDR1 LGHNA, CDR2 YNFKEQ. The CDR3 extends over 15 amino acids. Trimming left V 2 bases short and J 6 bases short, with 13 bases between. Reverse transcription of 0.5 to 1 ug RNA was performed with random hexamers. MiXCR, applied by TCRdb to the immunoSEQ multiplex PCR reads, yields one record per CDR3 protein. Found here are 400,000 to 550,000 distinct CDR3 sequences, approximately 85% of them singletons; the top ten hold more than 0.09%.

Sequenced: CD8+ T cells from PBMCs. V gene TRBV4-2 combines with J gene TRBJ1-4; no clear D gene. The clonotype was recovered from a human donor with multiple sclerosis. CDR3 nucleotides: TGTGCCAGCAGCCAACTAGAACAGTCCCATGAAAAACTGTTTTTT. Its protein is CASSQLEQSHEKLFF.